The clone carrying this T cell receptor (beta chain) was seen at least ten times. The source of the sample is a study of kidney transplant recipient with SARS-CoV-2 infection. MiXCR, run by TCRdb on the reads, gives a single entry per CDR3 protein. The sample has fewer than 250,000 distinct CDR3 sequences, 29% seen once. Germline CDR1 and CDR2: SNHLY and FYNNEI. The CDR3 has 16 amino acids. The V end lost 4 bases, the J end lost 7 bases, and 20 bases lay between the germline ends. The sequence was obtained from a young adult male patient who had COVID-19 and was a kidney transplant recipient. Some T cells may originate from the graft donor. The chain employs TRBV2 and TRBJ2-1; D may be TRBD2 (6 bases). The material was a blood sample, obtained at baseline and around day 110 from a kidney transplant recipient. In nucleotides, the CDR3 is TGTGCCAGCAGTGTTGTAGGTAGCGGAGCCTGGAATGAGCAGTTCTTC. Its translation is CASSVVGSGAWNEQFF.